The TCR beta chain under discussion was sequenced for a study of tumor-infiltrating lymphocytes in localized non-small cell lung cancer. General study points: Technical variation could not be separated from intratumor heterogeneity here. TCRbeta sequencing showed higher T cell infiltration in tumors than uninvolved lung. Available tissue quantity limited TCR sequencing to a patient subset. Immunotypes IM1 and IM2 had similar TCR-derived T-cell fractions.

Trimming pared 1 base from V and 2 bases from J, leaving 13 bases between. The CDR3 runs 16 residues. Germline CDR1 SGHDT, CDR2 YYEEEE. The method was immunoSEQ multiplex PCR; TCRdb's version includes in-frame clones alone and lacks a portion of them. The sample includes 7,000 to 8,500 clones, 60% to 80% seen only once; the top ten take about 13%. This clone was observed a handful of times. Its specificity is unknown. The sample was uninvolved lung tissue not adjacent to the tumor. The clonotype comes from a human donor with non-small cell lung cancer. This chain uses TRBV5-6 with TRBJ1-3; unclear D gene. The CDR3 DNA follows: TGTGCCAGCAGCTTGCCAACAGATCAGGCTGGAAACACCATATATTTT. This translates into CASSLPTDQAGNTIYF.